The entry below gives a single T cell receptor beta chain sequence along with its context. Its specificity is unknown. At one of its ends the junction is not consistent with the germline gene, which may arise from a read error. PCR employed 60 Vbeta and 13 Jbeta primers. Sequencing was performed with immunoSEQ multiplex PCR; in TCRdb, only in-frame clones are kept and a portion is missing. Of tens of thousands of clones in the sample, about 78% were seen once. These data originate in a study of cytomegalovirus exposure and HLA in healthy donors. Study overall: There were just under 400 genotyped donors. Of these, 75% to 85% fell in the genetic ancestry cluster associated with self-reported Caucasian donors.

Study conclusions and caveats: For TCR beta chains, V- and J-gene trimming was later linked to a missense DCLRE1C variant. Later on, analysis showed that most CMV-associated TCR beta chains appeared to be HLA-restricted.

The CDR3 loop spans 10 amino acids. CDR1 is DFQATT and CDR2 is SNEGSKA in the germline V gene (reference sequence). Healthy bone marrow donors formed the donor group. The V gene is TRBV20-1, the J gene TRBJ2-1, with D possibly matching TRBD1 (6 bases). Material: PBMCs. This TCR derives from a woman in her forties in good health and CMV-seropositive. In nucleotides, the CDR3 is TGCAGTGCCCTTCGACAGGTTCCGCTCTTC. It specifies CSALRQVPLF.